A selection of T cell receptor beta chains follows, all from one sample in a study of T cells after posttransplantation cyclophosphamide. TCRdb's copy holds only in-frame clones and misses some; the assay was immunoSEQ multiplex PCR. The sample contains about 20,000 clones, 95% to 98% of which appear only once. The sample taken for sequencing was naive CD4+ T cells sorted from PBMCs. The source is a man aged 45-60 years in good health, CMV-negative, and a related stem cell transplant donor. CDR3s include the opening cysteine and the closing phenylalanine or tryptophan. The D gene is left open where the match is weak. The size of a clone is reported for some rows only, either as once, few or many, or as a class for expanded clones.

TRBV30	.	TRBJ1-2	.	CAWSGQLANYGYTF	TGTGCCTGGAGTGGACAACTCGCTAACTATGGCTACACCTTC
TRBV5-1	.	TRBJ2-1	.	CASTNSGREGGEQFF	TGCGCCAGCACCAATTCCGGACGGGAAGGAGGTGAGCAGTTCTTC
TRBV23-1	.	TRBJ2-1	TRBD1	CASSHPGTELYNEQFF	TGCGCCAGCAGTCACCCCGGGACAGAGCTCTACAATGAGCAGTTCTTC
TRBV6-1	.	TRBJ1-4	.	CASFTGLLPNEKLFF	TGTGCCAGCTTCACAGGGCTGCTCCCTAATGAAAAACTGTTTTTT
TRBV5-1	.	TRBJ2-1	TRBD2	CASSPEGGSRYNEQFF	TGCGCCAGCAGCCCCGAGGGCGGGAGTCGCTACAATGAGCAGTTCTTC
TRBV29-1	.	TRBJ2-3	.	CSVFTGGTDTQYF	TGCAGCGTTTTTACGGGGGGCACAGATACGCAGTATTTT
TRBV6-9	.	TRBJ2-1	TRBD2	CASSKREGDEQFF	TGTGCCAGCAGTAAGCGGGAGGGGGATGAGCAGTTCTTC
TRBV27	.	TRBJ2-1	TRBD1	CASSWGQGFYNEQFF	TGTGCCAGCAGTTGGGGACAGGGTTTCTACAATGAGCAGTTCTTC
TRBV5-1	.	TRBJ2-1	TRBD1	CASSKGQGAREQFF	TGCGCCAGCAGCAAAGGACAGGGGGCAAGGGAGCAGTTCTTC
TRBV5-4	.	TRBJ1-6	.	CASSLDRVVNSPLHF	TGTGCCAGCAGCTTGGACAGGGTGGTGAATTCACCCCTCCACTTT
TRBV5-4	.	TRBJ2-1	TRBD2	CASSLGLAGSNEQFF	TGTGCCAGCAGCCTGGGACTAGCGGGGAGCAATGAGCAGTTCTTC
TRBV19	.	TRBJ2-7	.	CASSPYGPSRQYF	TGTGCCAGTAGTCCCTACGGTCCCTCGAGGCAGTACTTC
TRBV18	.	TRBJ2-5	TRBD2	CASSAGGAETQYF	TGTGCCAGCTCAGCGGGAGGGGCAGAGACCCAGTACTTC
TRBV7-9	.	TRBJ2-3	TRBD2	CASSETPGGGAPSTDTQYF	TGTGCCAGCAGCGAGACCCCGGGCGGGGGGGCCCCTAGCACAGATACGCAGTATTTT
TRBV6-5	.	TRBJ2-2	TRBD1	CASREGRGRNGELFF	TGTGCCAGCCGCGAGGGCAGGGGGCGCAACGGGGAGCTGTTTTTT
TRBV18	.	TRBJ2-7	TRBD1	CASSPRDSLTYEQYF	TGTGCCAGCTCGCCTAGGGACAGCCTAACCTACGAGCAGTACTTC
TRBV5-8	few	TRBJ2-7	TRBD1	CASWDLWTGHEQYF	TGTGCCAGCTGGGACCTATGGACAGGGCACGAGCAGTACTTC
TRBV5-1	.	TRBJ2-1	.	CASSIIQSGNEQFF	TGCGCCAGCAGTATTATCCAATCAGGCAATGAGCAGTTCTTC
TRBV29-1	.	TRBJ1-1	.	CSVATRQQMNTEAFF	TGCAGCGTCGCCACCCGACAGCAGATGAACACTGAAGCTTTCTTT
TRBV9	.	TRBJ2-3	.	CASSPWGPSTDTQYF	TGTGCCAGCAGCCCGTGGGGCCCTAGCACAGATACGCAGTATTTT
TRBV5-1	once	TRBJ2-5	.	CASSVEETQYF	TGCGCCAGCAGCGTCGAAGAGACCCAGTACTTC
TRBV30	.	TRBJ2-1	.	CAWSVTENEQFF	TGTGCCTGGAGCGTGACGGAGAATGAGCAGTTCTTC
TRBV6-5	.	TRBJ1-6	.	CASTLHRVYNSPLHF	TGTGCCAGCACTTTGCACAGGGTCTATAATTCACCCCTCCACTTT
TRBV7-6	.	TRBJ1-5	TRBD1	CASSETASDRGGQPQHF	TGTGCCAGCAGCGAGACAGCATCCGACAGGGGAGGACAGCCCCAGCATTTT
TRBV11-3	.	TRBJ2-2	.	CASSLDSYTGELFF	TGTGCCAGCAGCTTGGACAGCTACACCGGGGAGCTGTTTTTT
TRBV19	.	TRBJ1-1	.	CASSIDGMNTEAFF	TGTGCCAGTAGTATAGACGGGATGAACACTGAAGCTTTCTTT
TRBV7-9	.	TRBJ2-2	TRBD2	CASSFLAGGPAGELFF	TGTGCCAGCAGCTTCCTCGCGGGAGGGCCGGCCGGGGAGCTGTTTTTT
TRBV7-3	.	TRBJ1-5	.	CASSLGPNQPQHF	TGTGCCAGCAGCTTAGGCCCCAATCAGCCCCAGCATTTT
TRBV19	.	TRBJ1-5	.	CASSIGVPQHF	TGTGCCAGTAGTATAGGCGTACCCCAGCATTTT
TRBV5-1	.	TRBJ1-1	TRBD1	CASSPTGVGTEAFF	TGCGCCAGCAGCCCGACAGGGGTAGGCACTGAAGCTTTCTTT
TRBV28	.	TRBJ1-1	.	CASSLSGRSDTEAFF	TGTGCCAGCAGTTTATCGGGGAGATCGGACACTGAAGCTTTCTTT
TRBV28	.	TRBJ1-4	.	CASRTRNEKLFF	TGTGCCAGCAGGACACGAAATGAAAAACTGTTTTTT
TRBV29-1	.	TRBJ1-1	.	CSVHRSYTEAFF	TGCAGCGTTCACAGGTCGTACACTGAAGCTTTCTTT
TRBV15	.	TRBJ2-7	.	CATSRTGKAYEQYF	TGTGCCACCAGCAGGACGGGAAAGGCCTACGAGCAGTACTTC
TRBV7-9	.	TRBJ2-1	.	CASSHLAGSTGEQFF	TGTGCCAGCAGCCATTTAGCGGGTTCGACAGGTGAGCAGTTCTTC
TRBV28	once	TRBJ2-5	TRBD2	CASSPLSGRAKETQYF	TGTGCCAGCAGTCCCCTTAGCGGGAGGGCCAAGGAGACCCAGTACTTC
TRBV11-2	.	TRBJ1-4	TRBD1	CASSLRIDRGKEKLFF	TGTGCCAGCAGCTTAAGGATTGACAGGGGTAAAGAAAAACTGTTTTTT
TRBV7-2	once	TRBJ1-5	.	CASSLVGSRVDQPQHF	TGTGCCAGCAGCTTAGTCGGTTCGAGGGTAGATCAGCCCCAGCATTTT
TRBV7-9	.	TRBJ1-5	.	CASSFSGIQPQHF	TGTGCCAGCAGCTTTTCAGGGATCCAGCCCCAGCATTTT
TRBV7-9	.	TRBJ2-7	.	CASSIGWRSSYEQYF	TGTGCCAGCAGCATCGGCTGGAGGAGCTCCTACGAGCAGTACTTC
TRBV2	.	TRBJ1-6	TRBD1	CASSQGANSPLHF	TGTGCCAGCAGTCAGGGGGCGAATTCACCCCTCCACTTT